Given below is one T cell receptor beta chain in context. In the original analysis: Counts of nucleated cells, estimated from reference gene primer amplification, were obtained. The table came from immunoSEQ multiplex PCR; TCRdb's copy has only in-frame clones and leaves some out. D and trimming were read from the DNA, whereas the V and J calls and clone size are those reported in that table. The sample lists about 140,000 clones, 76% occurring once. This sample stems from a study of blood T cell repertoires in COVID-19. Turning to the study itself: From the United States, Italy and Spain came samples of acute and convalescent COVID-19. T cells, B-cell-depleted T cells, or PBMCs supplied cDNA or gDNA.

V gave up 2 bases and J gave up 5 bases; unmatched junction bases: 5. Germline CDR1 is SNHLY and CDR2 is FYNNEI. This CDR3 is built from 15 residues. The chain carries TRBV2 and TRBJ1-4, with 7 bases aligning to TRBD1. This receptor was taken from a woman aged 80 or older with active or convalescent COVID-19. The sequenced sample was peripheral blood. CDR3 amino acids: CASSEQGQRNEKLFF. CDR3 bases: TGTGCCAGCAGTGAACAGGGACAGAGGAATGAAAAACTGTTTTTT.